This paragraph reports one TCR beta chain. Its antigen is unknown. Treatment: 15 to 20 received Ad26.COV2.S at low or high dose, single or two shots; about 5 received placebo; per-sample allocation not given. Sample collection was performed on day 63 after the first vaccine or placebo injection. Its platform was an Ad26 vector, and its expressed antigen was Wuhan-strain SARS-CoV-2 spike. Clones were sequenced by immunoSEQ multiplex PCR, and TCRdb holds only the in-frame ones, with some missing. The table has 400,000 to 450,000 clones, approximately 92% seen once. Germline CDR1 is SNHLY and CDR2 is FYNNEI. The CDR3 extends over 15 amino acids. V was trimmed by 3 bases and J by 4 bases, leaving 15 bases between them. This sample stems from a study of Ad26.COV2.S vaccination and SARS-CoV-2 variants. The overall study: Participant was drawn from the COV1001 Ad26.COV2.S trial arm. Intramuscular Ad26.COV2.S at 5x10^10 or 1x10^11 viral particles. Study findings and constraints: Higher spike-specific TCR breadth was found in vaccine recipients than in placebo recipients.

The genes are TRBV2 and TRBJ1-2, with a tentative D call TRBD1 (6 bases). The source is a person aged 18-65 years who received the Ad26.COV2.S COVID-19 vaccine or a placebo. This specimen was peripheral blood, taken in a trial of Ad26.COV2.S vaccine versus placebo. DNA of the CDR3: TGTGCCAGCAGTGATGCGCCAGGGGTTGGCTATGGCTACACCTTC. Its translation: CASSDAPGVGYGYTF. Based on the CDR3 plus reference TRBV2 and TRBJ1-2, the full variable domain is EPEVTQTPSHQVTQMGQEVILRCVPISNHLYFYWYRQILGQKVEFLVSFYNNEISEKSEIFDDQFSVERPDGSNFTLKIRSTKLEDSAMYFCASSDAPGVGYGYTFGSGTRLTVV.